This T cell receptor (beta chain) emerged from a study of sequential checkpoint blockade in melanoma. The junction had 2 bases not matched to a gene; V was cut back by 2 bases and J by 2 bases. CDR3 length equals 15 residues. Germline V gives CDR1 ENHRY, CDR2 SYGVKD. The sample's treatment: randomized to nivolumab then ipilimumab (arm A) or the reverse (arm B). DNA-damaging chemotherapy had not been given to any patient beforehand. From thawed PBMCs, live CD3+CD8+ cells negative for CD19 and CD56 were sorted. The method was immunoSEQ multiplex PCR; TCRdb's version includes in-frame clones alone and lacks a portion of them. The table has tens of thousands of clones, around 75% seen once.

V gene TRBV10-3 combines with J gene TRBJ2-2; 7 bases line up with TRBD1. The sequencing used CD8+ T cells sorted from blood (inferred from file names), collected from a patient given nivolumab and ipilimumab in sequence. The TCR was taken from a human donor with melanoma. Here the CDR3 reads CAISERDSNTGELFF. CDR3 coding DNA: TGTGCCATCAGTGAGAGGGACAGCAACACCGGGGAGCTGTTTTTT.